This TCR beta chain is from a study of CD8 T cells in Susac syndrome. Study outcomes and limitations: The study recognized that the number of individuals in its TCR sequencing and HLA analysis was relatively small.

A note on this clonotype: Its antigen is not identified.

cDNA came from about 0.5 to 1 ug RNA primed by random hexamers. TCRdb analysed the immunoSEQ multiplex PCR reads with MiXCR anew, one entry per CDR3 protein. The sample has roughly 400,000 distinct CDR3 sequences, 85% to 90% seen once. Peripheral blood CD8+ and CD4+ T cells were profiled by TCR beta sequencing. The patients who served as multiple sclerosis controls were treatment-naive and had stable or active relapsing-remitting disease that fulfilled the revised McDonald criteria. Through negative isolation, CD4+ and CD8+ T cells were obtained, while TEMRA cells were enriched using FACS. In germline, CDR1 is SEHNR, CDR2 FQNEAQ (reference sequence). V shed 4 bases and J 4 bases; nucleotides not matched to a gene: 11. The CDR3 is 18 amino acids.

This TCR derives from a human donor with multiple sclerosis. The chain recombines TRBV7-9 with TRBJ2-5; TRBD2 matches 14 bases. Sequencing was performed on CD8+ T cells from PBMCs. This CDR3 reads CASSSTSGGAMTRETQYF. DNA for the CDR3: TGTGCCAGCAGCTCGACTAGCGGGGGGGCGATGACGAGAGAGACCCAGTACTTC.